Described below is a single T cell receptor (beta chain) sequence and its context. This sample was taken from a study of cytomegalovirus exposure and HLA in healthy donors. About the research overall: The 130 or so validation repertoires were reported in a later analysis to have been generated on the same platform as the approximately 700 first-cohort repertoires.

Method: immunoSEQ multiplex PCR; TCRdb's copy keeps in-frame clones and lacks some. The profile shows about 240,000 clones, 75% to 90% of them singletons. The sample consisted of PBMCs. This receptor was taken from a woman aged 25 to 39 in good health and CMV-seropositive.

The CDR3, as DNA: TGTGCCAGCAGTTCGGAGAGTTTTGGCTACACCTTC. The encoded protein is CASSSESFGYTF. This rearrangement joins TRBV28 to TRBJ1-2; no clear D gene. V shed 4 bases and J shed 7 bases, with 10 bases lying between them. This CDR3 spans 12 amino acids. The germline V gene has CDR1 MDHEN and CDR2 SYDVKM.